This T cell receptor (beta chain) was documented in a study of immune cell composition in non-small cell lung cancer. Study-wide background: Lung adenocarcinoma or squamous carcinoma made up most tumours.

Normal lung was sampled as far from the tumour as possible, at least 3 cm. Genomic DNA came from frozen unsorted single-cell suspensions. There are 16 residues in the CDR3. V shed 5 bases and J shed 2 bases, with 19 bases lying between them. Per the germline V gene, CDR1 is SGHAT and CDR2 is FQNNGV. This clone was picked up a small number of times. The antigen remains unidentified. Assay: immunoSEQ multiplex PCR; the TCRdb copy retains only in-frame clones and omits some. Found here are approximately 1,800 clones, 70% of them singletons; the top ten hold 15% to 20%. Notes on the study in general: Squamous carcinomas (roughly 80%) more often had tumour-associated clones >0.5% than adenocarcinomas (roughly 35%). Overall clonality, unlike maximal tumour-associated clone frequency, did not predict TIL reactivity.

V gene TRBV11-2 combines with J gene TRBJ2-7; D might be TRBD2 (6 bases). Sequencing was done on a sample of non-adjacent lung tissue. This receptor was identified in a human donor with non-small cell lung cancer. As DNA, the CDR3 is TGTGCCAGCAGCCATCCGGCCGGGGGAAACGCCTACGAGCAGTACTTC. Amino acid sequence: CASSHPAGGNAYEQYF.